This record looks at one T cell receptor (beta chain) sequence and its context. Its binding antigen is unknown. No much larger clone exists at a distance of one base, and base qualities are not known. Per the publication, the time point label means: baseline before first vaccination. The vaccinee samples were drawn from two UK trials, COV001 and COV002, one of which was a single-blind randomized controlled phase 2/3 trial testing AZD1222 (ChAdOx1 nCoV-19) in healthy adults. For TCRbeta chain sequencing, PBMC samples from trial participants were taken at day 0 and at day 28 after the second dose. This record comes from a study of T cell responses to AZD1222 COVID-19 vaccine (dated by TCRdb to the early 2020s). The study in broad terms: Because spike-specific TCR depth and breadth did not differ between the two schedules, AZD1222 recipients who got a second dose at roughly 4 weeks were pooled with those who got a second dose at roughly 12 weeks. A total of more than 230 trial participants underwent TCR sequencing, of whom some 210 received two doses of AZD1222 and roughly 25 received two doses of the MenACWY control vaccine. Trial participants were enrolled into age subgroups of 18-55, 56-69 and 70-plus years, which contained about 150, 27 and 61 TCR-sequenced participants, respectively. The study at large found these results: Conclusions about previously exposed vaccinees are limited, since just a handful of AZD1222 recipients were seropositive for SARS-CoV-2 at baseline. In the small 56-69-year group, the increase in depth fell short of significance, most likely because of low power. Participants were mostly white British and included more females than males, and it was suggested by the authors that clonal diversity may have been underestimated. After two AZD1222 doses, both the breadth and the depth of spike-specific TCRs were significantly higher than at day 0 and than in MenACWY recipients. Reportedly, close to half of the unique spike-specific TCRs recognized epitopes lying outside the regions that are mutated in the B.1.351 and B.1.1.7 variants. Because no samples from the day 14 peak response were available, repertoires could be characterized only after the peak T cell response. The whole spike protein was spanned by vaccine-associated CD4 TCRs, and dominant responses were seen in regions 160-218 and 743-854.

The CDR3 regions of human TCRbeta chains were subjected to immunosequencing. The original methods were these. Repertoire TCRs were matched against a reference library of SARS-CoV-2-specific TCRs generated with the MIRA antigen-specificity platform. Breadth meant the fraction of unique TCRs that were SARS-CoV-2-associated, whereas depth meant the fraction of total T cells that were SARS-CoV-2-associated. Each spike-specific TCR was assigned to its reactive spike region and to a CD4 or CD8 class using the MIRA data. Log10-transformed breadth and depth values were compared by one-way ANOVA with Sidak's multiple comparisons tests. Drawn from immuneACCESS, this table holds only the in-frame rearrangements with V and J called that TCRdb kept. Clones are partly lost; checked studies trace under half to an unresolved V gene and leave the rest unexplained. Clonal size and the V and J genes are those of that table, whereas D and trimming came from the DNA. The sample table contains more than 150,000 clones; only one count was recorded for approximately 91% of them. More than 0.75% of the sample goes to the ten largest clones.

The CDR3 runs 17 residues from the cysteine to the phenylalanine. The entry retains the CDR3 DNA only, 51 bases that are in frame from base 1. At the junction V is shortened by 4 bases and J by 5 bases; bases outside the gene matches: 16. CDR1 and CDR2 are drawn from the germline V gene: LGHNA, YNFKEQ. This TCR was recovered from an adult in good health. The sample here was peripheral blood, taken on day 0 of AZD1222 vaccination. In this chain, TRBV4-2 is recombined with TRBJ2-5; 7 bases in between match TRBD2. The CDR3 protein sequence reads: CASSRENRAGLEETQYF. The DNA reads as follows: TGTGCCAGCAGCCGAGAGAACCGAGCGGGGTTGGAGGAGACCCAGTACTTC.